The 13 T cell receptor beta chains given below trace back to one sample, sequenced in a study of T-cell memory formation after mild COVID-19. MiXCR, applied by TCRdb to the 5' RACE reads, yields one record per CDR3 protein. Among some 440,000 distinct CDR3 sequences listed, more than 20% were seen once. The sample was PBMCs or a T cell subset sorted from them (not recorded which). These receptors originate from an adult woman who had mild COVID-19 (a few samples of this study predate the infection). Cell type and time point are not known.

This clonotype was picked up many times. This sequence joins TRBV6-5 and TRBJ2-7; 8 bases are shared with TRBD2. The V and J ends lost 7 bases and 6 bases, in that order; junction bases with no gene match: 11. The CDR3 loop spans 14 amino acids. Germline V CDR1 and CDR2: MNHEY, SVGAGI. CDR3 sequence (DNA): TGTGCCAGCAATCGGGCGGGGGGCTACGGCGAGCAGTACTTC. It codes for CASNRAGGYGEQYF.

This clonotype has more than one count but fewer than ten. This sequence joins TRBV4-1 and TRBJ1-5; D gene uncertain. The V end lost 5 bases, the J end lost 3 bases, and 8 bases lay between the germline ends. Germline-derived CDR1 and CDR2 are MGHRA and YSYEKL. The CDR3 runs 13 residues. The CDR3 is CASSEGVNQPQHF. As DNA, the CDR3 is TGCGCCAGCAGCGAGGGCGTCAATCAGCCCCAGCATTTT.

This clonotype was found a few times. This rearrangement joins TRBV7-9 to TRBJ1-5; D possibly corresponds to TRBD1 (6 bases). Trimming removed 3 bases from V and 1 base from J, with 16 bases in between. The CDR3 covers 17 residues. In germline, CDR1 is SEHNR, CDR2 FQNEAQ (reference sequence). CDR3 protein: CASSLDSLQRSNQPQHF. The DNA for the CDR3 is TGTGCCAGCAGCTTGGACAGCTTACAGAGGAGCAATCAGCCCCAGCATTTT.

This clonotype was observed a handful of times. This chain links TRBV19 with TRBJ1-1, with 7 positions matching TRBD1. The CDR3 consists of 14 residues. J lost 7 bases, V lost 5 bases, and 10 bases had no gene match. CDR1 and CDR2 from the germline V gene are LNHDA and SQIVND (reference sequence). DNA for the CDR3: TGTGCCAGTAGTCCCCGGGACAGTCAGGTTGAAGCTTTCTTT. This gives the protein CASSPRDSQVEAFF.

The J gene is TRBJ1-2, the V gene TRBV15, with D possibly TRBD1 on 5 matching bases. The CDR3 runs to 14 residues. From germline, CDR1 is LNHNV and CDR2 YYDKDF (reference sequence). Trimming took 0 bases from V and 3 from J, leaving 8 bases between them. In DNA form, the CDR3 reads TGTGCCACCAGCAGAGATACAGGTGACTATGGCTACACCTTC. This sequence encodes CATSRDTGDYGYTF.

V usage is TRBV7-9 and J usage is TRBJ1-5; no reliable D call. The germline V gene has CDR1 SEHNR and CDR2 FQNEAQ (reference sequence). The CDR3 sequence is 14 residues long. V lost 0 bases to trimming and J lost 5 bases, with 8 bases between them. The CDR3 here is CASSLAGSDQPQHF. CDR3 sequence (DNA): TGTGCCAGCAGCTTAGCAGGGTCGGATCAGCCCCAGCATTTT.

This clonotype was seen more than once but under ten times. The genes are TRBV9 and TRBJ2-7; 10 bases fit TRBD2. The length of the CDR3 is 13 residues. The ends lost 3 bases at V and 6 bases at J; junction bases unmatched: 3. Germline loops: CDR1 SGDLS, CDR2 YYNGEE. The CDR3 loop is CASSDSGRSEQYF. The CDR3 nucleotides are TGTGCCAGCAGCGATAGCGGGAGGTCCGAGCAGTACTTC.

This clonotype was recorded a few times. V is TRBV7-3 and J is TRBJ2-3, with D hard to call. Trimming left V 5 bases short and J 2 bases short, with 35 bases between. The germline V gene encodes CDR1 SGHTA and CDR2 FQGTGA. This CDR3 has 22 amino acids. The CDR3 DNA is TGTGCCAGCAGCAACTTTTGCCACTCGTTTCTCTCTCTCCCGATCTCCACAGATACGCAGTATTTT. Translated, it gives CASSNFCHSFLSLPISTDTQYF.

This sequence joins TRBV30 and TRBJ2-7; D may be TRBD2 (6 bases). Germline V lookup: CDR1 GTSNPN, CDR2 SVGIG (reference sequence). CDR3 size: 14 residues. Trimming took off 0 bases at V and 0 bases at J, with 9 bases between the two ends. This CDR3 reads CAWSVNGGSYEQYF. CDR3 coding DNA: TGTGCCTGGAGTGTCAACGGGGGCTCCTACGAGCAGTACTTC.

The gene calls are TRBV12-3 or TRBV12-4 and TRBJ2-1; 11 bases agree with TRBD2. This CDR3 spans 16 amino acids. V was pared by 5 bases and J by 12 bases, with 15 bases of the junction left unmatched. The CDR3 reads CASSLPVSTSGDGQFF. CDR3 coding DNA: TGTGCCAGCAGTCTTCCAGTTTCGACTAGCGGGGACGGGCAGTTCTTC.

This clonotype was seen at least ten times. Mismatch with germline at one junction end may stem from a read error. The chain employs TRBV5-1 and TRBJ2-1; D possibly corresponds to TRBD2 (6 bases). There are 15 residues in the CDR3. Germline assignment: CDR1 SGHRS and CDR2 YFSETQ. The DNA for the CDR3 is TGTGCCAGCAGCTTAGCAAGCGGGTCCTACAATGAGCAGTTCTTC. Translating it yields CASSLASGSYNEQFF.

This clonotype has a count of ten or more. This chain links TRBV24-1 with TRBJ2-1; perhaps TRBD1 as D (5 bases). The CDR3 covers 17 residues. V shed 0 bases and J shed 12 bases, with 23 bases lying between them. Germline CDR1 and CDR2: KGHDR and SFDVKD. The CDR3 DNA reads as TGTGCCACCAGTGATTTGCTTCCCAGGGATAATACAATGGCGCAGTTCTTC. Its protein is CATSDLLPRDNTMAQFF.

This clonotype was seen ten or more times. The chain couples TRBV7-3 to TRBJ2-5; D gene uncertain. Germline CDR1 and CDR2: SGHTA and FQGTGA. This CDR3 has 13 residues. V lost 5 bases and J 3 bases, leaving 10 bases between the germline ends. The CDR3 protein is CASSLGMKETQYF. The DNA of the CDR3 is TGTGCCAGCAGCCTAGGGATGAAAGAGACCCAGTACTTC.